The 8 T cell receptor beta chains below all came from one sample that was sequenced in a study of T-cell reconstitution after alpha-beta-depleted transplantation in children. Unique molecular identifiers featured in how the TCRbeta library was prepared. TCRdb reanalysed the PCR reads using MiXCR and keeps one entry per CDR3 protein. The table lists around 270,000 distinct CDR3 sequences, almost 8% of them singletons. Broader study findings: Newly produced T cells mostly accounted for T-cell counts and diversity one year post-transplant.

Their specific antigens are unknown. Source: peripheral blood, taken 360 days after TCRalphabeta/CD19-depleted stem cell transplant. Every receptor here comes from a female patient aged 2-15 years who had a stem cell transplant for Fanconi anemia, so the T cells may come from the graft donor.

This clonotype has a count of ten or more. In DNA, the CDR3 is TGTGCCAGCAGCGGTACCATACGGGACAGACCGCACAATGAGCAGTTCTTC. The encoded protein is CASSGTIRDRPHNEQFF. The chain has TRBV7-9 and TRBJ2-1, with TRBD1 matching over 7 bases. The V gene end was trimmed by 5 bases and the J gene end by 5 bases; junction bases not matched to a gene: 15. The CDR3 runs to 17 residues. Germline V lookup: CDR1 SEHNR, CDR2 FQNEAQ (reference sequence).

The rearrangement joins TRBV6-1 to TRBJ2-7; 11 bases match TRBD1. The V and J ends lost 3 bases and 6 bases, in that order; junction bases with no gene match: 4. CDR1 and CDR2 from the germline V gene are MNHNS and SASEGT. This CDR3 has 14 residues. CDR3 loop: CASSDWTGGFEQYV. The CDR3 region has the DNA TGTGCCAGCAGTGATTGGACAGGGGGCTTCGAGCAGTACGTC.

This clonotype was counted at least ten times. V and J are TRBV20-1 and TRBJ1-1; no reliable D call. Germline CDR1 and CDR2: DFQATT and SNEGSKA (reference sequence). The length of the CDR3 is 11 residues. DNA of the CDR3: TGCAGCGCCTCGCGGGGTTCTGAAGCTTTCTTT. Translation: CSASRGSEAFF.

In its sample, this clonotype was seen many times. The rearrangement joins TRBV5-5 to TRBJ2-1, with a tentative D call TRBD1 (6 bases). CDR1 and CDR2 (germline): SGHKS, YYEKEE (reference sequence). The CDR3 covers 18 residues. V was clipped by 0 bases and J by 5 bases, with 21 bases between them. CDR3 in DNA: TGTGCCAGCAGCTTGGTAAAGGGGGACATCGGATATCACAATGAGCAGTTCTTC. Amino acid sequence: CASSLVKGDIGYHNEQFF.

V gene TRBV7-8 combines with J gene TRBJ2-7, with D maybe TRBD2 (6 bases). V was shortened by 1 base and J by 3 bases, with 16 bases between the two germline ends. Germline CDR1 SGHVS, CDR2 FQNEAQ. This CDR3 is built from 16 residues. As DNA, the CDR3 is TGTGCCAGCAGCTTAGAGCATGCGGGACCCATCTACGAGCAGTACTTC. Protein product: CASSLEHAGPIYEQYF.

The chain uses TRBV29-1 and TRBJ1-2; D possibly corresponds to TRBD1 (6 bases). Germline V gene lookup returns CDR1 SQVTM and CDR2 ANQGSEA. This CDR3 is 13 amino acids long. V was shortened by 3 bases and J by 2 bases, with 10 bases between the two germline ends. The CDR3 region has the DNA TGCAGCGTTGAGCCGGACAGAAACTATGGCTACACCTTC. The encoded protein is CSVEPDRNYGYTF.

This clonotype was found many times. V is TRBV12-3 or TRBV12-4 and J is TRBJ1-6; possibly TRBD1 for D (6 bases). This CDR3 spans 15 amino acids. V dropped 4 bases and J dropped 7 bases, with 14 bases sitting between them. CDR3 in amino acids: CASSWRGAGNSPLHF. CDR3 DNA: TGTGCCAGCAGTTGGAGGGGGGCAGGGAATTCACCCCTCCACTTT.

This clonotype was observed a handful of times. The J gene is TRBJ2-2, the V gene TRBV18; D possibly uses TRBD1 or TRBD2 (5 bases each). From germline, CDR1 is KGHSH and CDR2 LQKENI. Trimming stripped 6 bases from V and 6 bases from J, with 17 bases between. This CDR3 contains 15 residues. The CDR3 here is CASSFPGRMSGELFF. The CDR3 bases are TGTGCCAGCTCGTTCCCGGGACGGATGTCCGGGGAGCTGTTTTTT.